This is a list of T cell receptor beta chains from one sample in a study of regulatory T cells in long-lasting Graves disease. TCRdb ran MiXCR on the multiplex PCR reads and lists one entry per CDR3 protein. Counted here are fewer than 650,000 distinct CDR3 sequences, roughly a sixth occurring once; the ten biggest clones make up 12%. In addition, the sample was reused for a study of T cells in Graves' hyperthyroidism and ophthalmopathy.

The sequencing here drew on peripheral blood mononuclear cells (PBMCs), taken at new diagnosis, from a patient treated with antithyroid drugs. These receptor sequences come from a man aged 18 to 29 with Graves disease. Both conserved end residues are part of each CDR3. A D gene is named only where the DNA matches it firmly. Clone size is not always given. Where it is, it says once, few, many or a class for expanded clones.

TRBV11-2	TRBJ2-7	TRBD2	many	TGTGCCAGCAGCTTAATAGCGGGGGGAAACTACGAGCAGTACTTC	CASSLIAGGNYEQYF
TRBV19	TRBJ2-2	TRBD1	-	TGTGCCAGTAGTCAAAGACAGGGTCAGACCGGGGAGCTGTTTTTT	CASSQRQGQTGELFF
TRBV11-1	TRBJ2-1	-	many	TGTGCCAGCAGCTTACATAGGACTGGTCTAGGATACAATGAGCAGTTCTTC	CASSLHRTGLGYNEQFF
TRBV5-5	TRBJ2-7	-	few	TGTGCCAGCACTAGCGCCTACGAGCAGTACTTC	CASTSAYEQYF
TRBV29-1	TRBJ1-1	TRBD1	many	TGCAGCGTTCAGACAGGGGGCACTGAAGCTTTCTTT	CSVQTGGTEAFF
TRBV20-1	TRBJ2-7	TRBD1	-	TGCAGTGCTAGGACCCCAGGGGGCTGGGAGCAGTACTTC	CSARTPGGWEQYF
TRBV6-1	TRBJ2-2	TRBD2	-	TGTGCCAGCAGTCACCCTAGCGGGAGGGCCGGCGGGGAGCTGTTTTTT	CASSHPSGRAGGELFF
TRBV30	TRBJ2-7	-	-	TGTGCCTGGGGCGATTGGGGTAGGGGGGACAACGAGCAGTACTTC	CAWGDWGRGDNEQYF
TRBV7-9	TRBJ2-7	-	many	TGTGCCAGCAGCTTAAGGGAAACCTACGAGCAGTACTTC	CASSLRETYEQYF
TRBV29-1	TRBJ2-3	TRBD1	few	TGCAGCGTTATCCCCCCCGGGACAGGGGTGTATTTT	CSVIPPGTGVYF
TRBV19	TRBJ2-1	TRBD2	few	TGTGCCAGTAGTATTGGGACTAGCGGGAGTGGGGAGTTCTTC	CASSIGTSGSGEFF
TRBV20-1	TRBJ1-2	-	-	TGCAGTGCTAGAGACAGGGCGGCGCTCTATGGCTACACCTTC	CSARDRAALYGYTF
TRBV28	TRBJ2-7	TRBD2	many	TGTGCCAGCAGTACACTAGCGGAAAGCTCCTACGAGCAGTACTTC	CASSTLAESSYEQYF
TRBV27	TRBJ1-2	-	-	TGTGCCAGCAGTCGTCGGGATTTGGGCTATGGCTACACCTTC	CASSRRDLGYGYTF
TRBV4-1	TRBJ2-7	TRBD1	-	TGCGCCAGCAGCCAAGATGGGACAGCTTCCTACGAGCAGTACTTC	CASSQDGTASYEQYF
TRBV7-3	TRBJ2-1	TRBD2	few	TGTGCCAGCAGCCGAGAGGGACTAGCGGGATACAATGAGCAGTTCTTC	CASSREGLAGYNEQFF
TRBV30	TRBJ2-1	-	-	TGTGCCTGGAGTGCCCCTGGGGGGTTTGGCGATGAGCAGTTCTTC	CAWSAPGGFGDEQFF
TRBV18	TRBJ2-1	TRBD2	many	TGTGCCAGCTCGTGGACTAGCGGGGGTACCCATGAGCAGTTCTTC	CASSWTSGGTHEQFF
TRBV6-1	TRBJ2-5	TRBD1	few	TGTGCCAGCAGAACCGTACAGGGGTTTGACCAAGAGACCCAGTACTTC	CASRTVQGFDQETQYF
TRBV3-1	TRBJ2-3	TRBD2	many	TGTGCCAGCAGCCCGTACGGGACTAGAAAAGATACGCAGTATTTT	CASSPYGTRKDTQYF
TRBV6-5	TRBJ1-1	-	few	TGTGCCAGCAGTTACGGTGGCCGGGTCAAGAACATGAACACTGAAGCTTTCTTT	CASSYGGRVKNMNTEAFF
TRBV9	TRBJ2-3	-	-	TGTGCCAGCAGCGTAGAACCAAAAGCGGACCTCACAGATACGCAGTATTTT	CASSVEPKADLTDTQYF
TRBV20-1	TRBJ2-2	TRBD1	many	TGCAGTGCTAGAGATCCCCGGACAGGCGACACCGGGGAGCTGTTTTTT	CSARDPRTGDTGELFF
TRBV7-9	TRBJ2-2	-	few	TGTGCCAGCAGCTTACCGACCAAGGGGGAGCTGTTTTTT	CASSLPTKGELFF
TRBV5-6	TRBJ2-1	-	-	TGTGCCAGCAGCCTGGAGGTGGGGACTGAGCAGTTCTTC	CASSLEVGTEQFF
TRBV2	TRBJ2-2	-	few	TGTGCCAGCAGTCAAGGGGTTAGGGTGAACACCGGGGAGCTGTTTTTT	CASSQGVRVNTGELFF
TRBV28	TRBJ2-7	-	many	TGTGCCAGCAGTTCCCCAGCGGAAGACACCTACGAGCAGTACTTC	CASSSPAEDTYEQYF
TRBV2	TRBJ2-3	TRBD2	few	TGTGCCAGCAATCCTAGCGGGAGGACCACAGATACGCAGTATTTT	CASNPSGRTTDTQYF
TRBV5-5	TRBJ2-2	-	few	TGTGCCAGCAGCCATCAGGCGGCCGCGAACACCGGGGAGCTGTTTTTT	CASSHQAAANTGELFF
TRBV7-3	TRBJ2-7	-	-	TGTGCCAGCAGCTTAAGTGGAGACAGTGAGCAGTACTTC	CASSLSGDSEQYF
TRBV2	TRBJ2-7	-	many	TGTGCCAGCAGTGACGTAGGGATCGACGAGCAGTACTTC	CASSDVGIDEQYF
TRBV20-1	TRBJ2-7	TRBD1	-	TGCAGTGCTAGAGACCCCGAGCAGGGGGCGTACGAGCAGTACTTC	CSARDPEQGAYEQYF
TRBV20-1	TRBJ2-3	-	-	TGCAGTGCTAGTCTACCCCCCGCGGGGCAGTATTTT	CSASLPPAGQYF
TRBV24-1	TRBJ2-7	-	-	TGTGCCACCAGTGATGACGAGCAGTACTTC	CATSDDEQYF
TRBV11-2	TRBJ1-1	TRBD1	few	TGTGCCAGCAGCCGAAATTGGGACAGGGGTCGGGTCACTGAAGCTTTCTTT	CASSRNWDRGRVTEAFF
TRBV28	TRBJ1-5	TRBD1	many	TGTGCCAGCAGACCCCACCCAGGGGGAAGTCAGCCCCAGCATTTT	CASRPHPGGSQPQHF
TRBV19	TRBJ2-1	TRBD2	few	TGTGCCAGTAGTATCGGCGCGGGAGGGTACAATGAGCAGTTCTTC	CASSIGAGGYNEQFF
TRBV27	TRBJ2-7	-	many	TGTGCCAGCAGCCTAAGAGCTTTGGGGGAGCAGTACTTC	CASSLRALGEQYF
TRBV3-1	TRBJ1-1	-	many	TGTGCCAGCAGCCAAGCGGTCCTCGTTAGGAACACTGAAGCTTTCTTT	CASSQAVLVRNTEAFF
TRBV5-1	TRBJ1-4	TRBD1	many	TGCGCCAGCAGACCCGGGACAGGGAGTCTAGAAAAACTGTTTTTT	CASRPGTGSLEKLFF
TRBV30	TRBJ2-2	-	-	TGTGCCTGGAGTCCGGGAGTAGACACCGGGGAGCTGTTTTTT	CAWSPGVDTGELFF
TRBV9	TRBJ2-7	-	few	TGTGCCAGCAGCGTAGGTATAGGGCTGGGCGAGCAGTACTTC	CASSVGIGLGEQYF
TRBV20-1	TRBJ2-4	TRBD1	few	TGCAGTGCTAGAGCCTTAAGGGACAGGGGGCGCGAAAACATTCAGTACTTC	CSARALRDRGRENIQYF